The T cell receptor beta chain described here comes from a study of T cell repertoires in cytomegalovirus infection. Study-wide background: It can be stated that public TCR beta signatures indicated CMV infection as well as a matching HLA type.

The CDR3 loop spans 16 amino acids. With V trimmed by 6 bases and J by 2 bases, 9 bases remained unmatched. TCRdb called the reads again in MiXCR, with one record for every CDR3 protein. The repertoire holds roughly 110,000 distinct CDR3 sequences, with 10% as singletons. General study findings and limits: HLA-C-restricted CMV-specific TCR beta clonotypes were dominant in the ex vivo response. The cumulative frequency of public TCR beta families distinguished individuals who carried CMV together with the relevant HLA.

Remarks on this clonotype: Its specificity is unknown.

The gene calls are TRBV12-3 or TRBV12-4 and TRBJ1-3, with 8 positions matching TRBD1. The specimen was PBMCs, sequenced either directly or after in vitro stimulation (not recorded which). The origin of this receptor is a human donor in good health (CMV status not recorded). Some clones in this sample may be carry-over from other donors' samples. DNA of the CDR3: TGTGCCAGCAGCCGTCAGGGGGCGATGGCTGGAAACACCATATATTTT. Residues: CASSRQGAMAGNTIYF.